This TCR beta chain came from a study of post-analysis software for immune sequencing data. Points from the study as a whole: Relative to controls, patients had about 5 TRBV segments at higher frequency, with TRBV5-6, TRBV5-1 and TRBV20-1 among these. Versus controls, multiple sclerosis patients showed significantly lower diversity (normalized Chao1).

As for this clonotype: Antigen specificity is unknown. Compared with germline, one end of the junction differs, possibly owing to a read error.

Researchers reported that TCR beta cDNA libraries carried unique molecular identifiers. Starting from about 0.94 to 9.7 million T cells, the study yielded about half a million cDNA molecules. Via MiXCR, TCRdb re-called the PCR reads, giving one row per CDR3 protein. The sample has hundreds of thousands of distinct CDR3 sequences, around 50% seen once. The germline V gene encodes CDR1 KGHSH and CDR2 LQKENI. The CDR3 is 15 amino acids. The sequencing sample was made of blood. This clonotype originated in a girl between 10 and 17 years old with multiple sclerosis. The chain carries TRBV18 and TRBJ1-2; TRBD1 aligns across 7 bases. The CDR3 nucleotides are TGTGCCAGCTCACCATCTCAGGGGGGCGCTGGTGGCTGCACCTTC. This gives the protein CASSPSQGGAGGCTF.